This TCR beta chain derives from a study of human T cells and chemical hapten exposure. For the study at large: Patch tests of 0.01% DPC on the upper back were read at 6 days. Per-sample TCR yield variation was attributed mainly to small pooled library volume differences. Regarding the study as a whole: Following DPC sensitization, TCRs present above 1 in 1000 frequency showed no change.

Time point described: pre-sensitization, week 0. Specified treatment: therapeutic diphenylcyclopropenone sensitization with weekly scalp DPC. This CDR3 contains 13 residues. Germline CDR1 and CDR2: LNHNV and YYDKDF (reference sequence). V was trimmed by 0 bases and J by 7 bases, leaving 10 bases between them. Library preparation tagged each individual cDNA molecule with a unique molecular identifier. TCRdb processed the RACE reads anew with MiXCR; each CDR3 protein has one entry. The sample yields under 70,000 distinct CDR3 sequences, over 9% seen once. Points on this clonotype: No antigen is known for it. A much more abundant neighbour one base away suggests this may be a read error.

The TCR was taken from a woman aged 40 to 50 with alopecia areata. Some clones in this sample may be carry-over from other donors' samples. Sequenced material: whole blood, taken in connection with sensitization to the hapten diphenylcyclopropenone (DPC). The rearrangement links TRBV15 to TRBJ2-7; D call uncertain. The CDR3 bases are TGTGCCACCAGCAGAGAGTCGACTCGGGAGCAGTACTTC. It codes for CATSRESTREQYF.